This entry is about one T cell receptor (delta chain). This is likely an artifact of a read error, given a far larger clone one base away. This sample also contains other DNA sequences that code for the same CDR3. TCRdb redid the clone calls on the RT-PCR reads with CATT. Among 650 to 950 delta-chain clones, approximately 20% were seen once, and the ten largest hold roughly a quarter. The sample originates from a study of gamma-delta T cells after stem cell transplantation. The CDR3 is 25 amino acids. Per germline, CDR1 GEAIGNYY and CDR2 EKD. Unmatched junction bases numbered 26, after V lost 0 bases and J lost 1 base.

The rearrangement uses TRDV2 and TRDJ3; 7 nucleotides align to TRDD3. This TCR was recovered from a human donor. It is not recorded whose cells these are; they may come from a transplant donor. The source material was gamma-delta T cells. CDR3 amino acids: CACDTVSGWGTPLRLSSWDTRQMFF. The CDR3 coding sequence is TGTGCCTGTGACACCGTGAGTGGATGGGGGACCCCGCTTCGCTTATCGTCCTGGGACACCCGACAGATGTTTTTC.